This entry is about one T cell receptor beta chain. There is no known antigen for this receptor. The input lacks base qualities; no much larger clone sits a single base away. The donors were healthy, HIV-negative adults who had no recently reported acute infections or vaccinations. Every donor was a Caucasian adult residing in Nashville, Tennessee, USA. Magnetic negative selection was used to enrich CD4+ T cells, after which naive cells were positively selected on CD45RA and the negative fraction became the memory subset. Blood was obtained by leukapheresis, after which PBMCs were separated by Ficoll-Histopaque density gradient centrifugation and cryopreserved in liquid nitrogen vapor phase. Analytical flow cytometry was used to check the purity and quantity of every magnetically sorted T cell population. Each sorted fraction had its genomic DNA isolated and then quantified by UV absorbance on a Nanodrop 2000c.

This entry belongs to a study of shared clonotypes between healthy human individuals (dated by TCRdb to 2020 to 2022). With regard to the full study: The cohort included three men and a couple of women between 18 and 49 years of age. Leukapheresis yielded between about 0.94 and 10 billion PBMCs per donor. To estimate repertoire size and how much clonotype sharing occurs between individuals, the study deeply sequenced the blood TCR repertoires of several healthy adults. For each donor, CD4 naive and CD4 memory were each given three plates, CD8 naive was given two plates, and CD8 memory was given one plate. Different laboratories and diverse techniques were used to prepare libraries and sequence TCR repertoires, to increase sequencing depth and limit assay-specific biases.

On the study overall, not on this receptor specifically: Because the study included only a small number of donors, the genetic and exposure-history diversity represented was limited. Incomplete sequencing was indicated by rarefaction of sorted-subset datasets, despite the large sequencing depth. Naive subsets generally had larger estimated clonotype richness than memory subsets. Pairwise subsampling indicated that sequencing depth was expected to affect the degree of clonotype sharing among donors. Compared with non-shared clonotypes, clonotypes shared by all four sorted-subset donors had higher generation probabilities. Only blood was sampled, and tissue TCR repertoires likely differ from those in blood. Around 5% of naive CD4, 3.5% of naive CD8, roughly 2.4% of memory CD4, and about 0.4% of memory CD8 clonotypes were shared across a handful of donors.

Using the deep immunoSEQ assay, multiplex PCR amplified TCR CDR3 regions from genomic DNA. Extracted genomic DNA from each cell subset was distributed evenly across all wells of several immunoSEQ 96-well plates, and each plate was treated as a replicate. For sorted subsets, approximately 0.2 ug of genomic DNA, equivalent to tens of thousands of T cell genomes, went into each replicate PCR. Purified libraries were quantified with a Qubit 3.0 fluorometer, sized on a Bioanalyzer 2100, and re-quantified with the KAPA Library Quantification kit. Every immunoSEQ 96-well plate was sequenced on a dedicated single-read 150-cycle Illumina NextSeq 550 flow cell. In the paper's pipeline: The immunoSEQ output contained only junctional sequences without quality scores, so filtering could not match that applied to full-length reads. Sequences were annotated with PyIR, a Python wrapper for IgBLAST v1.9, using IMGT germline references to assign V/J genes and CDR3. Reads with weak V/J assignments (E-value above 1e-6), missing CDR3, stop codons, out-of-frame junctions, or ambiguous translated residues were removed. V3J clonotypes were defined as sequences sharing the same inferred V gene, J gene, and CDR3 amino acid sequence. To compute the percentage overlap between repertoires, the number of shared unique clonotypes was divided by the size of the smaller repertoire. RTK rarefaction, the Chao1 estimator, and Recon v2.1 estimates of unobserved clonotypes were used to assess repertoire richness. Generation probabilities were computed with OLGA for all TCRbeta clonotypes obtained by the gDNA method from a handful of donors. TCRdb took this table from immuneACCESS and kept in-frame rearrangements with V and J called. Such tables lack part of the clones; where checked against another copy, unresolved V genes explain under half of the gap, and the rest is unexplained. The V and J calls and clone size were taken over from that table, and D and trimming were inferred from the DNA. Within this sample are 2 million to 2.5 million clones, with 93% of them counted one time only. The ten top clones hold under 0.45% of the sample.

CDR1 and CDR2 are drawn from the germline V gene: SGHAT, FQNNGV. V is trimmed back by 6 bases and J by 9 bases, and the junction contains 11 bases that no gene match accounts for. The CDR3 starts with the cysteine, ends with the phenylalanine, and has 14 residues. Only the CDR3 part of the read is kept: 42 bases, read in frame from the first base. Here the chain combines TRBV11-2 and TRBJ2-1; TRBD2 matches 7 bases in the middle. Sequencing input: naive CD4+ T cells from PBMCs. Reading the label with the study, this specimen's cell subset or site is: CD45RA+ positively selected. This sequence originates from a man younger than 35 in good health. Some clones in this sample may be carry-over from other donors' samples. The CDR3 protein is CASRSTSAWGEQFF. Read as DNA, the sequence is TGTGCCAGCAGATCTACTAGCGCTTGGGGTGAGCAGTTCTTC.